The 16 T cell receptor beta chains presented below share a single source sample, sequenced in a study of identical twins. Each CDR3 protein is one row after TCRdb ran MiXCR on the 5' RACE reads. The table shows 460,000 or so distinct CDR3 sequences, with 13% to 15% occurring only once. These data also featured in a second study, about yellow fever vaccine responses in identical twins.

Material: CD4+ T cells sorted from blood. The source is a woman aged 18-35 years in good health.

In this sample, this clonotype turned up a few times. J is TRBJ1-6 and V is TRBV10-3; 7 bases are a match to TRBD1. With V trimmed by 4 bases and J by 10 bases, 4 bases remained unmatched. CDR3 length equals 13 residues. Germline-derived CDR1 and CDR2 are ENHRY and SYGVKD. CDR3 DNA: TGTGCCATCAGTGGTCAGGGGGACTCACCCCTCCACTTT. Protein: CAISGQGDSPLHF.

The chain is built from TRBV27 and TRBJ2-2; 8 bases align to TRBD2. The CDR3 contains 12 residues. Germline V lookup: CDR1 MNHEY, CDR2 SMNVEV (reference sequence). The V and J ends lost 2 bases and 13 bases, in that order; junction bases with no gene match: 3. CDR3 sequence: CASSLRGGALFF. The CDR3 DNA reads as TGTGCCAGCAGTTTACGGGGGGGTGCGCTGTTTTTT.

The chain employs TRBV20-1 and TRBJ2-3; 13 nucleotides align to TRBD2. Germline loops: CDR1 DFQATT, CDR2 SNEGSKA (reference sequence). This CDR3 region has 15 residues. The J segment lost 1 base and the V segment lost 7 bases, leaving 5 bases of the junction unmatched. The CDR3 here is CSGGLAGKRTDTQYF. The CDR3 DNA sequence: TGCAGTGGGGGACTAGCGGGAAAACGCACAGATACGCAGTATTTT.

A few counts support this clonotype. V gene TRBV6-2 or TRBV6-3 combines with J gene TRBJ2-7, with TRBD1 identical over 8 bases. Germline values: CDR1 MNHEY, CDR2 SVGEGT. The CDR3 contains 17 residues. The V gene end was trimmed by 2 bases and the J gene end by 3 bases; junction bases not matched to a gene: 12. In DNA, the CDR3 is TGTGCCAGCAGTTACCTAACCCCCGGGACAGGCTACTACGAGCAGTACTTC. It translates to CASSYLTPGTGYYEQYF.

This clonotype was recorded a few times. This rearrangement joins TRBV11-1 to TRBJ2-6; 7 bases map to TRBD2. After removal of 5 bases from V and 0 bases from J, the junction contained 10 bases not matched to a gene. The germline CDR1 and CDR2 sequences are SGHAT and FQDESV (reference sequence). The CDR3 runs to 18 residues. CDR3 in amino acids: CASSQLAREYSGANVLTF. CDR3 nucleotides: TGTGCCAGCAGCCAACTAGCGCGCGAGTACTCTGGGGCCAACGTCCTGACTTTC.

This clonotype came up a few times. The rearrangement uses TRBV2 and TRBJ2-7; unclear D gene. Germline V gene lookup returns CDR1 SNHLY and CDR2 FYNNEI. The CDR3 has 14 amino acids. V lost 6 bases, J lost 0 bases, and 12 bases lay in between. The CDR3 DNA reads TGTGCCAGCAGAGTGGCCCCCTCCTCCTACGAGCAGTACTTC. Translation gives CASRVAPSSYEQYF.

This chain uses TRBV3-1 with TRBJ2-7; the match to TRBD2 covers 7 bases. The CDR3 has 15 residues. CDR1 and CDR2 from the germline V gene are LGHDT and YNNKEL (reference sequence). Trimming cost V 3 bases and J 3 bases; bases outside gene matches: 8. The CDR3 is CASSQSWRENYEQYF. The DNA for the CDR3 is TGTGCCAGCAGCCAGAGCTGGCGGGAGAACTACGAGCAGTACTTC.

This sequence joins TRBV6-1 and TRBJ1-1; possible D gene TRBD1, 5 bases. V was cut by 6 bases and J by 1 base, with 12 bases left in between. CDR3 length: 14 residues. From germline, CDR1 is MNHNS and CDR2 SASEGT. CDR3 residues: CASRVGVPNTEAFF. The CDR3 DNA sequence: TGTGCCAGCAGGGTAGGGGTGCCGAACACTGAAGCTTTCTTT.

The rearrangement joins TRBV5-1 to TRBJ1-1; D might be TRBD1 (6 bases). V was pared by 4 bases and J by 0 bases, with 10 bases between. This CDR3 region has 14 residues. Germline assignment: CDR1 SGHRS and CDR2 YFSETQ. The CDR3 DNA is TGCGCCAGCAGCGAGGGACAATTGAACACTGAAGCTTTCTTT. Residues: CASSEGQLNTEAFF.

In regard to this clonotype: An end of the junction differs from the germline gene, which may be a read error. The V call is TRBV7-6, the J call TRBJ2-2; 7 bases fit TRBD1. Germline CDR1 and CDR2: SGHVS and FNYEAQ. The CDR3 has 16 amino acids. CDR3 region: CASGEQGSSNAGELFF. DNA of the CDR3: TGTGCCAGCGGAGAACAGGGGAGTTCGAACGCCGGGGAGCTGTTTTTT.

In its sample, this clonotype was seen a few times. The chain's CDR3 is CASSETAGNTEAFF. CDR3 nucleotides: TGTGCCAGCAGTGAAACAGCCGGAAACACTGAAGCTTTCTTT. V gene TRBV6-1 combines with J gene TRBJ1-1; D gene ambiguous. Germline values: CDR1 MNHNS, CDR2 SASEGT. V was pared by 2 bases and J by 2 bases, with 9 bases between. This CDR3 is 14 amino acids long.

This chain connects TRBV18 to TRBJ1-6; D remains unclear. Germline lookup yields CDR1 KGHSH and CDR2 LQKENI. This CDR3 region has 17 residues. V was cut by 0 bases and J by 7 bases, with 16 bases left in between. CDR3 sequence: CASSPPGSGLRNSPLHF. CDR3 bases: TGTGCCAGCTCACCACCGGGTTCTGGACTGAGAAATTCACCCCTCCACTTT. The whole variable domain, remainder taken from reference TRBV18 and TRBJ1-6, is NAGVMQNPRHLVRRRGQEARLRCSPMKGHSHVYWYRQLPEEGLKFMVYLQKENIIDESGMPKERFSAEFPKEGPSILRIQQVVRGDSAAYFCASSPPGSGLRNSPLHFGNGTRLTVT.

The chain combines TRBV6-1 with TRBJ1-1, with D perhaps matching TRBD1 (5 bases). The CDR3 has 14 amino acids. CDR1 MNHNS and CDR2 SASEGT come from the germline V gene. V was shortened by 6 bases and J by 5 bases, with 16 bases between the two germline ends. CDR3 loop: CASSPGRLGTEAFF. The CDR3 nucleotides are TGTGCCAGCAGCCCGGGACGACTGGGGACTGAAGCTTTCTTT.

The chain's CDR3 is CSARMKGNTGELFF. The CDR3 region has the DNA TGCAGTGCTAGGATGAAGGGTAACACCGGGGAGCTGTTTTTT. This chain joins TRBV20-1 and TRBJ2-2; D is uncertain. The CDR3 covers 14 residues. The V end lost 3 bases, the J end lost 2 bases, and 10 bases lay between the germline ends. Per germline, CDR1 DFQATT and CDR2 SNEGSKA (reference sequence).

This clonotype was found many times. The chain couples TRBV6-2 or TRBV6-3 to TRBJ2-1; D perhaps matches TRBD2 (6 bases). V gave up 2 bases and J gave up 7 bases, with 27 bases separating them. The CDR3 contains 19 residues. The V gene's germline CDR1 is MNHEY and CDR2 SVGEGT. The CDR3 here is CASSYPTFSGKGPRNEQFF. Written as DNA, the CDR3 is TGTGCCAGCAGTTACCCGACCTTTAGCGGAAAAGGGCCTAGGAATGAGCAGTTCTTC.

This clonotype was observed a few times. The chain recombines TRBV12-3 or TRBV12-4 with TRBJ2-4, with TRBD1 matching over 7 bases. The V and J ends lost 6 bases and 1 base, in that order; junction bases with no gene match: 6. The CDR3 totals 15 residues. The CDR3 region has the DNA TGTGCCAGCAGGGGTTCGGACAGGGCCAAAAACATTCAGTACTTC. Translation gives CASRGSDRAKNIQYF.